This T cell receptor (beta chain) derives from a study of blood T cell repertoires in COVID-19 (TCRdb year 2020). About the investigation overall: Collaborator samples came from the United States, Italy and Spain and covered acute and convalescent phases of COVID-19. The material from the prospective study consisted of cDNA or gDNA derived from T cells, B-cell-depleted T cells, or PBMCs. Subjects who had been exposed to COVID-19, were actively infected with it, or had recovered from it provided the deeply sampled blood TCRbeta repertoires that made up the dataset. The repertoires were released in a freely available public database intended as a resource for research on the immune response to SARS-CoV-2. The samples were drawn from two sources: the first 160 participants of the ongoing ImmuneRACE study, and 950 to 1,500 subjects contributed by 6 global collaborators. A de-identified subject ID, COVID-19 status, age in years and sex were almost always included in the sample metadata. HLA class I and class II types, where available, came from metadata supplied by the sample provider rather than from assay-based typing.

Notes on this clone: The target of this receptor is not known. One base away there is no much larger clone; base qualities are not given.

TCRbeta CDR3 regions were amplified from genomic DNA using the immunoSEQ Assay, a bias-controlled multiplex PCR. On the study's bioinformatics: Within the assay, amplification of reference gene primers was used to estimate how many nucleated cells each sample contained. To quantify the absolute abundance of each unique TCRbeta CDR3 rearrangement, sequence reads were collapsed and filtered. For each sample, productive Simpson clonality was calculated as the square root of Simpson's diversity index across productive rearrangements. This immuneACCESS table, as held by TCRdb, lists in-frame sequences with V and J called but not all clones. Of the missing ones, under half trace to an unresolved V gene in checked studies; the others have no known cause. The V and J calls and the clone size are those of that table, but D and trimming were determined from the DNA. Across this sample there are 300,000 to 400,000 clones, with 65% to 90% seen only once. 7.2% of the sample is held by the ten biggest clonotypes.

The collaborating institutions used their own protocols to collect whole blood in K2EDTA tubes. For TCRbeta analysis, collaborator samples were shipped as frozen whole blood, as isolated PBMCs, or as DNA extracted from either sample type. On the study overall, not on this receptor specifically: The amount of clinical and demographic metadata varied by source and participant and was provided uncurated.

Cut back by 6 bases and 0 bases, the V and J ends lie 9 bases apart. Including the terminal cysteine and phenylalanine, the CDR3 comprises 13 residues. Only the CDR3 part of the read is kept: 39 bases, read in frame from the first base. Looking up the germline V gene yields CDR1 SGHTA and CDR2 FQGNSA. What was sequenced was peripheral blood. This receptor was taken from a human donor in a cohort sampled during active COVID-19. In this chain, TRBV7-2 is recombined with TRBJ2-7, with a tentative D gene TRBD1 over 6 matching bases. In nucleotide form, the sequence is TGTGCCAGCAGTACAGGGTACTCCTACGAGCAGTACTTC. Its protein product is CASSTGYSYEQYF.